The 31 T cell receptor beta chains below come from one sample, sequenced in a study of patients and donors after allogeneic stem cell transplantation. TCRdb processed the RT-PCR reads anew with MiXCR; each CDR3 protein has one entry. The sample yields some 880,000 distinct CDR3 sequences, under 20% seen once. The specimen sequenced was blood, either unsorted or a sorted T cell fraction (not recorded which). All receptors come from a human donor who was either an allogeneic HSCT recipient or a stem cell or donor lymphocyte infusion donor (not recorded which). It is not recorded whose cells these are; they may come from a transplant donor.

The V call is TRBV20-1, the J call TRBJ1-1; D not resolved. CDR3 length: 11 residues. The V end lost 5 bases, the J end lost 10 bases, and 14 bases lay between the germline ends. The germline CDR1 and CDR2 sequences are DFQATT and SNEGSKA (reference sequence). DNA of the CDR3: TGCAGTGCTGAAGCTCGGGAGGCAGCTTTCTTT. Translation: CSAEAREAAFF.

In this sample, this clonotype turned up many times. The chain combines TRBV7-3 with TRBJ2-7, with D unclear. The CDR3 length is 10 residues. V was trimmed by 10 bases and J by 3 bases, leaving 7 bases between them. Germline-derived CDR1 and CDR2 are SGHTA and FQGTGA. CDR3 in DNA: TGTGCCACCATTTACTACGAGCAGTACTTC. The encoded protein is CATIYYEQYF.

The chain links TRBV4-1 to TRBJ2-7; the D gene is possibly TRBD1 (5 bases). V shed 3 bases and J shed 6 bases, with 12 bases lying between them. Germline V gene data show CDR1 as MGHRA and CDR2 as YSYEKL. The CDR3 is 13 amino acids. The CDR3 is CASSHGPRAEQYF. In DNA form, the CDR3 reads TGCGCCAGCAGCCACGGGCCCAGGGCCGAGCAGTACTTC.

This chain connects TRBV6-1 to TRBJ1-2, with D unresolved. The CDR3 consists of 16 residues. Trimming took off 1 base at V and 0 bases at J, with 12 bases between the two ends. Germline V gene data show CDR1 as MNHNS and CDR2 as SASEGT. The CDR3 reads CASSEGLVGPNYGYTF. For the CDR3, the DNA is TGTGCCAGCAGTGAAGGGCTTGTCGGCCCTAACTATGGCTACACCTTC.

The chain is built from TRBV6-5 and TRBJ1-1; D might be TRBD1 (5 bases). This CDR3 has 15 amino acids. Germline V gene data show CDR1 as MNHEY and CDR2 as SVGAGI. V was trimmed by 2 bases and J by 5 bases, leaving 15 bases between them. CDR3 nucleotides: TGTGCCAGCAGTTACGCCGTCGGGGGGGGTACTGAAGCTTTCTTT. It is translated as CASSYAVGGGTEAFF.

This clonotype was detected only a few times. The CDR3 region has the DNA TGCGCCAGCAGCTTGCCTCGGACAGGGGGCGACGAGCAGTACTTC. It codes for CASSLPRTGGDEQYF. V usage is TRBV5-1 and J usage is TRBJ2-7; 11 bases are a match to TRBD1. The CDR3 runs 15 residues. The V segment lost 1 base and the J segment 5 bases; nucleotides outside the gene matches: 5. From germline, CDR1 is SGHRS and CDR2 YFSETQ.

This clonotype was observed many times. The V and J genes are TRBV12-3 or TRBV12-4 and TRBJ1-3; 9 bases are a match to TRBD1. J gave up 4 bases and V 6 bases, and 13 bases lay outside the gene matches. The CDR3 runs 17 residues. The CDR3 sequence is CASSYSRGTGLGNTIYF. CDR3 bases: TGTGCCAGCAGCTACTCGCGTGGGACAGGGCTCGGAAACACCATATATTTT.

The chain links TRBV20-1 to TRBJ2-3; 8 positions agree with TRBD2. The CDR3 contains 14 residues. With V trimmed by 3 bases and J by 2 bases, 4 bases remained unmatched. Germline CDR1 is DFQATT and CDR2 is SNEGSKA (reference sequence). In DNA, the CDR3 is TGCAGTGCTAGTACTAGCGGAATCACAGATACGCAGTATTTT. It encodes CSASTSGITDTQYF.

This chain connects TRBV15 to TRBJ1-1; D ambiguous. In germline, CDR1 is LNHNV, CDR2 YYDKDF (reference sequence). The CDR3 has 12 residues. V lost 9 bases, J lost 0 bases, and 8 bases lay in between. DNA for the CDR3: TGTGCCACTGCGAGGGTGAACACTGAAGCTTTCTTT. It codes for CATARVNTEAFF.

The rearrangement joins TRBV18 to TRBJ2-3; D is uncertain. This CDR3 is built from 15 residues. V dropped 3 bases and J dropped 3 bases, with 13 bases sitting between them. Germline V CDR1 and CDR2: KGHSH, LQKENI. CDR3 protein: CASSPGIRLTDTQYF. DNA of the CDR3: TGTGCCAGCTCACCCGGAATCCGATTAACAGATACGCAGTATTTT.

This clonotype was counted between two and nine times. The chain recombines TRBV13 with TRBJ2-3; no definite D call. With 1 base removed from V and 3 bases from J, the gap between germline ends came to 17 bases. In germline, CDR1 is PRHDT, CDR2 FYEKMQ (reference sequence). The CDR3 is 17 amino acids. The CDR3 loop is CASSLASSRLVTDTQYF. The DNA for the CDR3 is TGTGCCAGCAGCTTAGCCTCGTCTCGGCTAGTAACAGATACGCAGTATTTT.

This sequence joins TRBV9 and TRBJ2-5; 8 bases are shared with TRBD1. Germline lookup yields CDR1 SGDLS and CDR2 YYNGEE. The length of the CDR3 is 17 residues. Trimming took 4 bases from V and 6 from J; bases not matched to a gene: 17. This CDR3 reads CASSPFSGTGGLKTQYF. CDR3 DNA sequence: TGTGCCAGCAGCCCCTTCTCCGGGACAGGCGGTCTCAAGACCCAGTACTTC.

This clonotype was counted a few times. The chain is built from TRBV6-2 or TRBV6-3 and TRBJ1-2; D call uncertain. The CDR3 contains 13 residues. V was shortened by 2 bases and J by 5 bases, with 9 bases between the two germline ends. Germline CDR1 reads MNHEY; CDR2 reads SVGEGT. Written as DNA, the CDR3 is TGTGCCAGCAGTTACGACTTAAAGTATGGCTACACCTTC. Residues: CASSYDLKYGYTF.

This clonotype was observed a few times. V is TRBV12-3 or TRBV12-4 and J is TRBJ1-5, with 8 bases fitting TRBD1. Trimming took 1 base from V and 0 from J; bases not matched to a gene: 8. The CDR3 runs to 18 residues. CDR3 sequence (DNA): TGTGCCAGCAGTTTAGACGGACAGGGAGCCTATAGCAATCAGCCCCAGCATTTT. This gives the protein CASSLDGQGAYSNQPQHF.

This clonotype was observed a handful of times. CDR3 DNA sequence: TGTGCCAGCAGCCCACGGGACAGTAGCATTACTGAAGCTTTCTTT. It is translated as CASSPRDSSITEAFF. The chain couples TRBV9 to TRBJ1-1; 7 bases align to TRBD1. The CDR3 is 15 residues long. V shed 4 bases and J 5 bases; nucleotides not matched to a gene: 11. Germline V gene data show CDR1 as SGDLS and CDR2 as YYNGEE.

The J gene is TRBJ1-4, the V gene TRBV27; weak D call: TRBD1 (5 bases). The CDR3 length is 14 residues. V gave up 5 bases and J gave up 14 bases, with 21 bases separating them. Germline CDR1 reads MNHEY; CDR2 reads SMNVEV (reference sequence). CDR3 region: CASSPLRRGSDLFF. CDR3 DNA: TGTGCCAGCAGTCCCCTTAGAAGGGGCTCCGATCTGTTTTTT.

In its sample, this clonotype was seen a few times. The chain recombines TRBV30 with TRBJ2-3; D is possibly TRBD1 (6 bases). Per the germline V gene, CDR1 is GTSNPN and CDR2 is SVGIG (reference sequence). V gave up 7 bases and J gave up 2 bases, with 13 bases separating them. The CDR3 loop spans 13 amino acids. Here the CDR3 DNA reads TGTGCCTCCATGGACAGCTACACAGATACGCAGTATTTT. Encoded protein: CASMDSYTDTQYF.

This clonotype came up a few times. The chain has TRBV19 and TRBJ2-1, with 7 bases identical to TRBD2. The CDR3 extends over 16 amino acids. J was trimmed by 4 bases and V by 1 base; bases with no gene match: 7. Germline V gene lookup returns CDR1 LNHDA and CDR2 SQIVND (reference sequence). CDR3 DNA sequence: TGTGCCAGTAGTATAGTTCCTAGCGGATTATACAATGAGCAGTTCTTC. This sequence encodes CASSIVPSGLYNEQFF.

This clonotype was seen only a few times. DNA of the CDR3: TGCAGCGTTGTAGTGGCCAGGGGGCCCAAAAACATTCAGTACTTC. Encoded protein: CSVVVARGPKNIQYF. This chain links TRBV29-1 with TRBJ2-4, with TRBD1 matching 8 bases. Germline lookup yields CDR1 SQVTM and CDR2 ANQGSEA. This CDR3 is built from 15 residues. V shed 4 bases, J shed 2 bases, and the junction held 7 bases outside the gene matches.

This chain connects TRBV2 to TRBJ2-7; D is uncertain. Germline V gene sequence: CDR1 SNHLY, CDR2 FYNNEI. The V end lost 4 bases, the J end lost 6 bases, and 10 bases lay between the germline ends. This CDR3 spans 12 amino acids. This CDR3 is CASSGNQFEQYF. The CDR3 DNA follows: TGTGCCAGCAGTGGAAATCAGTTCGAGCAGTACTTC.

This clonotype appeared many times. The V gene is TRBV29-1, the J gene TRBJ2-1; the D is unclear. This CDR3 region has 11 residues. Germline CDR1 and CDR2: SQVTM and ANQGSEA. The V gene lost 4 bases and the J gene lost 9 bases, with 10 bases spanning the gap. The CDR3 region has the DNA TGCAGCGTTGGGGGTGGCGGTGAGCAGTTCTTC. It is translated as CSVGGGGEQFF.

This clonotype has just a few counts. The chain joins TRBV10-3 to TRBJ1-2, with D perhaps TRBD1 (6 bases). CDR1 and CDR2 from the germline V gene are ENHRY and SYGVKD. Trimming shortened V by 10 bases and J by 5 bases, and 17 bases separated the two germline ends. The CDR3 is made up of 13 amino acids. The CDR3 reads CATLAYTGYGYTF. DNA of the CDR3: TGTGCCACCTTAGCCTACACAGGGTATGGCTACACCTTC.

This clonotype was seen a handful of times. CDR3 residues: CASSLVPDRGQETQYF. The DNA of the CDR3 is TGCGCCAGCAGCTTGGTCCCGGACAGGGGGCAAGAGACCCAGTACTTC. The rearrangement links TRBV5-1 to TRBJ2-5; TRBD1 matches 10 bases. Germline V gives CDR1 SGHRS, CDR2 YFSETQ. The CDR3 runs to 16 residues. V lost 0 bases and J lost 2; bases outside the gene matches: 4.

CDR3 sequence: CASSLAAGFSNQPQHF. The CDR3 DNA reads as TGTGCCAGCAGCTTAGCGGCAGGGTTTAGCAATCAGCCCCAGCATTTT. The genes are TRBV7-9 and TRBJ1-5; D may be TRBD1 (5 bases). The CDR3 has 16 residues. V was pared by 0 bases and J by 0 bases, with 9 bases between. Germline assignment: CDR1 SEHNR and CDR2 FQNEAQ (reference sequence).

In its sample, this clonotype was seen a few times. The genes are TRBV6-2 or TRBV6-3 and TRBJ2-7; possibly TRBD2 for D (6 bases). Trimming removed 1 base from V and 2 bases from J, with 12 bases in between. The CDR3 covers 15 residues. In germline, CDR1 is MNHEY, CDR2 SVGEGT. CDR3 DNA: TGTGCCAGCAGTTACTTAAATCCGGGGGCCTACGAGCAGTACTTC. Translating it yields CASSYLNPGAYEQYF.

DNA of the CDR3: TGTGCCAGCAGGGACAGAGCTTGGGAGCAGTACTTC. It encodes CASRDRAWEQYF. The genes are TRBV6-5 and TRBJ2-7, with D possibly TRBD1 on 6 matching bases. This CDR3 has 12 amino acids. Deletions cut 6 bases from V and 7 bases from J, with 13 bases between. Germline V gives CDR1 MNHEY, CDR2 SVGAGI.

This clonotype was counted between two and nine times. The chain employs TRBV6-2 or TRBV6-3 and TRBJ2-3, with TRBD2 matching over 11 bases. CDR1 and CDR2 from the germline V gene are MNHEY and SVGEGT. The V segment lost 4 bases and the J segment 8 bases; nucleotides outside the gene matches: 8. This CDR3 contains 15 residues. The CDR3 protein is CASSSTSGAMITQYF. For the CDR3, the DNA is TGTGCCAGCAGTTCGACTAGCGGGGCCATGATTACGCAGTATTTT.

This clonotype came up a few times. The gene calls are TRBV20-1 and TRBJ2-1, with 13 bases aligning to TRBD2. After removal of 2 bases from V and 6 bases from J, the junction contained 13 bases not matched to a gene. The germline gives CDR1 DFQATT, CDR2 SNEGSKA (reference sequence). The CDR3 loop spans 18 amino acids. The chain's CDR3 is CSARKSGLAGPTFNEQFF. CDR3 bases: TGCAGTGCTAGAAAATCGGGACTAGCGGGACCTACCTTCAATGAGCAGTTCTTC.

The chain combines TRBV4-1 with TRBJ2-1; 7 nucleotides agree with TRBD2. V lost 1 base to trimming and J lost 0 bases; unmatched junction nucleotides: 6. The CDR3 covers 17 residues. Germline-derived CDR1 and CDR2 are MGHRA and YSYEKL. The CDR3 sequence is CASSQGGGGLSYNEQFF. Here the CDR3 DNA reads TGCGCCAGCAGCCAAGGGGGGGGAGGACTCTCCTACAATGAGCAGTTCTTC.

A few counts support this clonotype. CDR3 in amino acids: CASSSGFGYEQYF. Here the CDR3 DNA reads TGTGCCAGCAGTTCAGGGTTTGGCTACGAGCAGTACTTC. This chain uses TRBV27 with TRBJ2-7; maybe TRBD1 (5 bases). V lost 4 bases and J lost 3, with 10 bases in between. Germline V lookup: CDR1 MNHEY, CDR2 SMNVEV (reference sequence). The CDR3 is made up of 13 amino acids.

The table lists this clonotype with a few counts. The rearrangement joins TRBV4-2 to TRBJ2-1; tentatively, D is TRBD2 (5 bases). CDR1 is LGHNA and CDR2 is YNFKEQ in the germline V gene. Trimming shortened V by 1 base and J by 7 bases, and 17 bases separated the two germline ends. The CDR3 loop spans 16 amino acids. For the CDR3, the DNA is TGTGCCAGCAGCCAAGTGAGGTATGAGGGAGAAAATGAGCAGTTCTTC. As protein: CASSQVRYEGENEQFF.